Included here is one T cell receptor (beta chain) sequence, with context. Only a few counts were recorded for this clonotype. It lacks a known antigen. Base qualities are not provided; no much larger clone lies one nucleotide away. The entry originates in a study of CD8 T cells in ankylosing spondylitis (dated by TCRdb to 2015 to 2018). Notes on the research overall: T cell receptor beta repertoires were profiled in healthy donors and ankylosing spondylitis patients so that disease-linked TCR variants could be found. The whole study cohort included under 140 healthy donors and 20 to 25 ankylosing spondylitis patients. Peripheral blood was sampled, and synovial fluid was additionally collected from ankylosing spondylitis patients.

Instrument on record: Illumina HiSeq 2500. TCR beta libraries were prepared by quantitative 5'-RACE with molecular barcodes. As for how the authors treated the data: A new computational method based on a probabilistic model of VDJ rearrangement was used to identify disease-linked TCR variants. TCRdb trimmed public reads at Q25 via fastp, called clones via MiXCR and kept in-frame beta chains. Each entry is one CDR3 protein sequence, shown with its most common DNA and genes. The V and J calls here are based on TCRdb, not the publication. Recorded for this sample are about 160,000 distinct CDR3 sequences; 9.8% of them occurred a single time. Together, the top ten hold over 12% of the sample. Unmatched junction bases come to 8, with V trimmed by 4 bases and J by 5 bases. Reading the germline V gene gives CDR1 SGHRS and CDR2 YFSETQ. Inclusive of the bounding cysteine and phenylalanine, the CDR3 is 15 residues long. Only the CDR3 portion is preserved as DNA: 45 bases, with reading frame beginning at the first base.

What the research found in general, with its limitations: Some of the motif variants had been reported before in the synovial fluid and blood of reactive arthritis patients, a finding that suggests common disease-initiation mechanisms. Blood from ankylosing spondylitis patients appeared to be characterized by a TCR beta motif made up of several highly homologous amino acid variants. The disease-linked clones were reported to be significantly enriched in matched synovial fluid samples from ankylosing spondylitis patients. A CD8+ phenotype was shown by the disease-linked clones, which were found at relatively low frequencies in peripheral blood.

Rearrangement joined TRBV5-1 to TRBJ2-2, with 7 middle bases fitting TRBD1. What was sequenced was blood, either unsorted or a sorted T cell fraction (not recorded which). The receptor's source is a female donor with ankylosing spondylitis or in good health (not recorded which). The nucleotide sequence is TGCGCCAGCAGCCTACCGGGACAGATGACCGGGGAGCTGTTTTTT. Translated, this gives CASSLPGQMTGELFF.